This passage covers 9 T cell receptor beta chains from one sample sequenced in a study of early T cells in non-severe SARS-CoV-2 infection. TCRdb reprocessed the 5' RACE reads via MiXCR and lists one record per CDR3 protein. The table records about 42,000 distinct CDR3 sequences, 5% to 6.5% of them present only once. Sequencing was performed on whole blood, taken at baseline. These receptors were taken from an adult who was a healthcare worker with PCR-confirmed SARS-CoV-2 infection or an uninfected control (not recorded which).

This clonotype was seen many times. J is TRBJ2-1 and V is TRBV7-3, with D perhaps TRBD2 (5 bases). The CDR3 is 14 residues long. V was pared by 0 bases and J by 6 bases, with 9 bases between. CDR1 and CDR2 (germline): SGHTA, FQGTGA. The DNA for the CDR3 is TGTGCCAGCAGCTTAACTCGGGATCCCAATGAGCAGTTCTTC. Translated: CASSLTRDPNEQFF.

This clonotype was picked up many times. The chain recombines TRBV7-9 with TRBJ1-6; D unclear. The ends were cut back, 5 bases at V and 9 bases at J, with 14 bases in the middle. The CDR3 is 14 amino acids. From germline, CDR1 is SEHNR and CDR2 FQNEAQ (reference sequence). The CDR3: CASSSAGPGSPLHF. In DNA form, the CDR3 reads TGTGCCAGCAGCAGTGCGGGTCCGGGTTCACCCCTCCACTTT.

On this clonotype itself: A much larger clone sits a single nucleotide away, making a read error possible. The CDR3 end shows no conserved phenylalanine or tryptophan, and so a read error is likely. The rearrangement links TRBV11-2 to TRBJ2-7; TRBD2 matches at 8 bases. V trimming: 1 base; J trimming: 0 bases; junction bases outside the gene matches: 5. The CDR3 runs 16 residues. CDR1 is SGHAT and CDR2 is FQNNGV in the germline V gene. The CDR3, as DNA: TGTGCCAGCAGCTTAGTCGGGGGGGCCTCCTCCTACGAGCAGTACTCC. Protein: CASSLVGGASSYEQYS.

This clonotype was counted ten times or more. V usage is TRBV28 and J usage is TRBJ2-7; 8 nucleotides line up with TRBD2. Trimming at V came to 2 bases and at J to 3 bases, leaving 3 bases not matched to a gene. Germline CDR1 MDHEN, CDR2 SYDVKM. This CDR3 has 14 residues. This chain's CDR3 is CASSLTGGYYEQYF. CDR3 coding DNA: TGTGCCAGCAGTTTAACGGGGGGGTACTACGAGCAGTACTTC.

The CDR3 loop is CASSLLQGSYGYTF. The CDR3 coding sequence is TGTGCCAGCAGCTTATTGCAGGGAAGCTATGGCTACACCTTC. The chain couples TRBV7-6 to TRBJ1-2; a possible D gene is TRBD1 (5 bases). The length of the CDR3 is 14 residues. Germline V gives CDR1 SGHVS, CDR2 FNYEAQ. V was cut by 2 bases and J by 4 bases, with 11 bases left in between.

This clonotype was detected many times. This chain uses TRBV7-9 with TRBJ2-1; no reliable D call. Trimming pared 7 bases from V and 4 bases from J, leaving 23 bases between. Looked up from germline, CDR1 is SEHNR and CDR2 is FQNEAQ (reference sequence). This CDR3 is 17 amino acids long. The CDR3 loop is CASKLQASPWGYNEQFF. CDR3 coding DNA: TGTGCCAGCAAACTTCAGGCCTCGCCGTGGGGTTACAATGAGCAGTTCTTC.

The V gene is TRBV28, the J gene TRBJ1-5; tentatively, D is TRBD1 (5 bases). Trimming took 3 bases from V and 6 from J, leaving 21 bases between them. The germline V gene has CDR1 MDHEN and CDR2 SYDVKM. There are 17 residues in the CDR3. CDR3 sequence: CASSFGLEGEFIQPQHF. The DNA of the CDR3 is TGTGCCAGCAGTTTTGGTTTGGAAGGGGAGTTTATTCAGCCCCAGCATTTT.

This clonotype is medium-sized. The gene calls are TRBV27 and TRBJ1-2, with 9 bases aligning to TRBD1. Germline assignment: CDR1 MNHEY and CDR2 SMNVEV (reference sequence). The CDR3 has 14 amino acids. With V trimmed by 8 bases and J by 5 bases, 9 bases remained unmatched. The CDR3 sequence is CASAPGTGRYGYTF. The CDR3 DNA sequence: TGTGCCAGCGCTCCGGGGACAGGGAGATATGGCTACACCTTC.

This clonotype was counted many times. V gene TRBV3-1 combines with J gene TRBJ2-1, with a weak D call TRBD2 (6 bases). There are 17 residues in the CDR3. V lost 0 bases, J lost 0 bases, and 12 bases lay in between. Germline V gene data show CDR1 as LGHDT and CDR2 as YNNKEL (reference sequence). CDR3 bases: TGTGCCAGCAGCCAAGAAATAGCGGCTTCCTCCTACAATGAGCAGTTCTTC. Protein product: CASSQEIAASSYNEQFF.